One sample yielded the 3 T cell receptor beta chains listed below, sequenced in a study of PD-1 blockade in classical Hodgkin lymphoma (dated by TCRdb to the early 2020s). Libraries were made using the immunoSEQ multiplex PCR assay. Held by TCRdb, this immuneACCESS table contains in-frame sequences only and omits some clones. Under half of the omission traces to an unresolved V gene where checked; the cause of the rest is unknown. The sample contains about 44,000 clones, just over 65% of them found a single time. About 3.4% of the sample lies in the top ten. In light of the paper, this sample's time point label describes: cycle 4 day 1 (C4D1), after six to seven weeks of nivolumab. Every trial patient had relapsed following autologous stem cell transplantation, and prior brentuximab vedotin exposure was what differed among cohorts A, B and C. This specimen consisted of peripheral blood mononuclear cells (PBMCs), obtained before the fourth cycle of nivolumab. The receptors come from a human donor with classical Hodgkin lymphoma.

The chain combines TRBV7-8 with TRBJ1-2; TRBD1 is a possible D gene (6 bases). Germline loops: CDR1 SGHVS, CDR2 FQNEAQ. The CDR3 length is 14 residues. With 1 base removed from V and 4 bases from J, the gap between germline ends came to 10 bases. For the CDR3, the DNA is TGTGCCAGCAGCTTAGTACAGGGTGGCTATGGCTACACCTTC. Protein product: CASSLVQGGYGYTF.

This clone was seen only a few times. The chain recombines TRBV2 with TRBJ1-1; D unresolved. The germline gives CDR1 SNHLY, CDR2 FYNNEI. The CDR3 consists of 13 residues. Trimming took off 8 bases at V and 3 bases at J, with 13 bases between the two ends. This chain's CDR3 is CASRGEMYTEAFF. Written as DNA, the CDR3 is TGTGCCAGCCGCGGGGAAATGTACACTGAAGCTTTCTTT.

This clone qualifies as medium-sized. The V gene is TRBV25-1, the J gene TRBJ1-4; D is unresolved. CDR1 is MGHDK, CDR2 SYGVNS, per germline. V lost 4 bases and J lost 7, with 4 bases in between. The CDR3 extends over 11 amino acids. Written as DNA, the CDR3 is TGTGCCAGCAGTGTCGGTGAAAAACTGTTTTTT. Protein product: CASSVGEKLFF.